A selection of T cell receptor beta chains follows, all from one sample in a study of blood T cell repertoires in COVID-19. Profiling relied on immunoSEQ multiplex PCR, and the TCRdb table lists in-frame clones only, not all of them. This sample carries 340,000 or so clones, around nine tenths of them seen once, and the ten largest clones take 1%. Sequences were obtained from peripheral blood. The receptors were gathered from a man in his fifties or sixties with active or convalescent COVID-19. Both conserved end residues are part of each CDR3. Each record gives: J gene, clone size, V gene, D gene, CDR3 DNA, CDR3 protein. A D gene is named only where the DNA matches it firmly. Only part of the rows carry a size: once, few, many, or a class if the clone is expanded.

TRBJ2-5 once TRBV7-8 TRBD1 TGTGCCAGCAGCTTAAATATTCGGTTGGCAGGGGGAGAGACCCAGTACTTC CASSLNIRLAGGETQYF
TRBJ2-1 once TRBV30 TRBD2 TGTGCCTGGAGTCTGGGACTAGCGGGAGCCTACAATGAGCAGTTCTTC CAWSLGLAGAYNEQFF
TRBJ2-3 - TRBV6-4 TRBD2 TGTGCCAGCTCCAAGGAGGCGGGAGTGGTAGATACGCAGTATTTT CASSKEAGVVDTQYF
TRBJ2-7 - TRBV4-1 TRBD2 TGCGCCAGCAGCCGCCTGACTAGCGGGGGGGACGGGTCCTACGAGCAGTACTTC CASSRLTSGGDGSYEQYF
TRBJ2-4 - TRBV25-1 TRBD2 TGTGCCAGCAGTGAATATGGGTCTAGCGGGAGCGGCAAAAACATTCAGTACTTC CASSEYGSSGSGKNIQYF
TRBJ1-6 few TRBV28 - TGTGCCAGCAGTTTAGCGGGAAGTGTTTCACCCCTCCACTTT CASSLAGSVSPLHF
TRBJ1-5 - TRBV28 - TGTGCCAGCAGTTTACCCCAGGGGAATCAGCCCCAGCATTTT CASSLPQGNQPQHF
TRBJ2-1 once TRBV28 TRBD2 TGTGCCAGCAGTGGAGCTAGCGGGAGGGCCGGCAATGAGCAGTTCTTC CASSGASGRAGNEQFF
TRBJ2-3 - TRBV28 - TGTGCCAGCAGTGGTGATAGCGGAAGAGCTACGCAGTATTTT CASSGDSGRATQYF
TRBJ1-3 - TRBV5-6 TRBD1 TGTGCCAGCAGCCTTATCCGGGACAGGGCTGGAAACACCATATATTTT CASSLIRDRAGNTIYF
TRBJ2-5 - TRBV2 - TGTGCCAGCAGCAATCAAGAGACCCAGTACTTC CASSNQETQYF
TRBJ1-4 - TRBV9 - TGTGCCAGCAGCGTAGCCCCAGGGGCGGGTGAAAAACTGTTTTTT CASSVAPGAGEKLFF
TRBJ2-1 few TRBV3-1/TRBV3-2 TRBD2 TGTGCCAGCAGCCAAGTCCCCGGGGGGGCCGGAATTTACAATGAGCAGTTCTTC CASSQVPGGAGIYNEQFF
TRBJ1-1 once TRBV10-3 - TGTGCCATCAGAGCGGATTTGAACACTGAAGCTTTCTTT CAIRADLNTEAFF
TRBJ2-3 - TRBV7-2 TRBD2 TGTGCCAGCAGCACCAGCGGGGGGGCAGGGGCAGATACGCAGTATTTT CASSTSGGAGADTQYF
TRBJ2-1 - TRBV28 - TGTGCCAGCAGTTCGCCCCAAGGGGGGGCCCTGGGCAATGAGCAGTTCTTC CASSSPQGGALGNEQFF
TRBJ1-2 - TRBV6-6 TRBD1 TGTGCCAGCAGTTACTCCAGGGGGGTCGCTGGCTACACCTTC CASSYSRGVAGYTF
TRBJ1-1 - TRBV3-1/TRBV3-2 - TGTGCCAGCAGCCCCCGGGGCAGGGAGGGCGGGTCTGAAGCTTTCTTT CASSPRGREGGSEAFF
TRBJ1-4 - TRBV5-1 TRBD1 TGCGCCAGCAGCTTGGCCCTGACAGGGACAACTAATGAAAAACTGTTTTTT CASSLALTGTTNEKLFF
TRBJ2-1 - TRBV6-5 TRBD2 TGTGCCAGCAGTTATCTTGGACTAGCGGCCGAGCAGTTCTTC CASSYLGLAAEQFF
TRBJ1-2 - TRBV5-1 TRBD1 TGCGCCAGCAGCTATGGGACAGGGGATGGCTACACCTTC CASSYGTGDGYTF
TRBJ2-1 - TRBV19 - TGTGCCAGTAGTTCCACCGGGACTGAAGCCTACAATGAGCAGTTCTTC CASSSTGTEAYNEQFF
TRBJ2-1 - TRBV5-1 TRBD1 TGCGCCAGTGGCCGGGACAGTGGGCACAATGAGCAGTTCTTC CASGRDSGHNEQFF
TRBJ2-3 - TRBV6-2/TRBV6-3 TRBD2 TGTGCCAGCAGTTACTCGAAATGGAGCGGGGTCTTCACAGATACGCAGTATTTT CASSYSKWSGVFTDTQYF
TRBJ2-7 - TRBV7-2 - TGTGCCAGCAGCCGGACAGCCTCCTACGAGCAGTACTTC CASSRTASYEQYF
TRBJ2-2 few TRBV27 - TGTGCCAGCAAAAGACTAGAGGGGACCGGGGAGCTGTTTTTT CASKRLEGTGELFF
TRBJ2-7 - TRBV19 - TGTGCCAGTATTGATCGGCAGGGGACCTCTCGCGAGCAGTACTTC CASIDRQGTSREQYF
TRBJ2-7 - TRBV27 - TGTGCCAGCAGTTTAGACGGAATTTCAGGATCCTACGAGCAGTACTTC CASSLDGISGSYEQYF
TRBJ2-3 - TRBV5-1 - TGCGCCAGCAGCTTGGCCGCTAGGGGAAGCACAGATACGCAGTATTTT CASSLAARGSTDTQYF
TRBJ2-3 - TRBV30 - TGTGCCTGGAGTCGCCTAGCGTTAGAGAGCACAGATACGCAGTATTTT CAWSRLALESTDTQYF
TRBJ2-2 once TRBV18 TRBD1 TGTGCCAGCTCACCGCGGACAGGGGAGGGCACCGGGGAGCTGTTTTTT CASSPRTGEGTGELFF
TRBJ2-3 few TRBV4-1 TRBD2 TGCGCCAGCAGCCAAGGAGCGGGAGGGCCAGTTACGCAGTATTTT CASSQGAGGPVTQYF
TRBJ1-4 - TRBV4-1 - TGCGCCAGCAGCCAAGAGAGGGGGGAAAAACTGTTTTTT CASSQERGEKLFF
TRBJ2-4 few TRBV11-2 - TGTGCCAGCAGCCGGATGGACACGGAAAACATTCAGTACTTC CASSRMDTENIQYF
TRBJ1-2 - TRBV18 TRBD1 TGTGCCAGCTCACGGGGGACAGACTATGGCTACACCTTC CASSRGTDYGYTF
TRBJ1-5 - TRBV4-1 TRBD1 TGCGCCAGCAGCCTCAGCCGGGACAGTCGCAATCAGCCCCAGCATTTT CASSLSRDSRNQPQHF
TRBJ2-3 - TRBV9 - TGTGCCAGCAGCGCCGGGGGACGACAGAGCACAGATACGCAGTATTTT CASSAGGRQSTDTQYF
TRBJ2-2 - TRBV30 - TGTGCCTGGAGTGTACTAGGGTGGGAGCTGTTTTTT CAWSVLGWELFF
TRBJ2-1 - TRBV7-2 - TGTGCCAGCAGCCTAGGGGCGAGCTCCTACAATGAGCAGTTCTTC CASSLGASSYNEQFF
TRBJ1-2 - TRBV12-3/TRBV12-4 - TGTGCCAGCAGTTCAACAGGGCTCTCTGGCTACACCTTC CASSSTGLSGYTF
TRBJ2-2 - TRBV3-1/TRBV3-2 TRBD1 TGTGCCAGCAGTCCCCGGACAGGGAACACCGGGGAGCTGTTTTTT CASSPRTGNTGELFF
TRBJ1-1 - TRBV2 - TGTGCCAGCAGTGAAGCGCTCCGATGGGCAGGGGACACTGAAGCTTTCTTT CASSEALRWAGDTEAFF
TRBJ2-1 - TRBV29-1 TRBD2 TGCAGCGTTAGGCGACTAGCGCAGAGCTCCTACAATGAGCAGTTCTTC CSVRRLAQSSYNEQFF
TRBJ1-1 once TRBV2 - TGTGCCAGCACCAAACAAGAGGTCACTGAAGCTTTCTTT CASTKQEVTEAFF
TRBJ1-2 - TRBV18 - TGTGCCAGCTCACCTTTCTCGGACTATGGCTACACCTTC CASSPFSDYGYTF
TRBJ2-7 - TRBV5-1 TRBD2 TGCGCCAGCAGCCGGACTAGCGGGAACTACGAGCAGTACTTC CASSRTSGNYEQYF
TRBJ1-1 - TRBV24-1 TRBD1 TGTGCCACCAGTGACCGGGGACAGGGGGCGGCCACTGAAGCTTTCTTT CATSDRGQGAATEAFF
TRBJ2-1 - TRBV24-1 TRBD1 TGTGCCACCAGTGATCCAGGTCGGGGGACAGGGTCCTACAATGAGCAGTTCTTC CATSDPGRGTGSYNEQFF
TRBJ1-1 - TRBV7-9 - TGTGCCAGCAGCCAGGGGAACACTGAAGCTTTCTTT CASSQGNTEAFF
TRBJ1-2 - TRBV18 - TGTGCCAGCTCCCTTCGGGGGATCGACTATGGCTACACCTTC CASSLRGIDYGYTF
TRBJ2-1 - TRBV19 - TGTGCCAGTAGTATCTCAGGTTGGGCCGATGAGCAGTTCTTC CASSISGWADEQFF
TRBJ2-7 few TRBV6-2/TRBV6-3 TRBD1 TGTGCCAGCAGTAAACCGGGACAGGGGACCCACGAGCAGTACTTC CASSKPGQGTHEQYF
TRBJ2-7 - TRBV6-6 - TGTGCCAGCGGGGGGAGCTCCTACGAGCAGTACTTC CASGGSSYEQYF